This T cell receptor (beta chain) originates from a study of neurological immune-mediated disorders. This clonotype was recorded many times. What it recognizes is unknown. As for time point: longitudinal time-point 1 (baseline). The germline V gene encodes CDR1 LNHDA and CDR2 SQIVND (reference sequence). The V gene end was trimmed by 7 bases and the J gene end by 9 bases; junction bases not matched to a gene: 8. This CDR3 comprises 14 residues. TCRdb ran MiXCR on the 5' RACE reads and lists one entry per CDR3 protein. This table holds 50,000 to 70,000 distinct CDR3 sequences, about 10% found once. Points from the study as a whole: Falling below healthy controls, multiple sclerosis showed the least TCR clonal expansion, while HTLV-1-associated myelopathy showed the most. No CDR3 amino acid sequences recurred among expanded clones across subjects, suggesting private repertoires in all groups.

Sample: PBMCs. The chain employs TRBV19 and TRBJ1-6; TRBD1 aligns across 8 bases. This TCR came from a male donor with HTLV-1-associated myelopathy (HAM/TSP). CDR3 residues: CASTPDREGSPLHF. The CDR3 region has the DNA TGTGCCAGTACCCCGGACAGGGAGGGTTCACCCCTCCACTTT. The whole variable domain, remainder taken from reference TRBV19 and TRBJ1-6, is DGGITQSPKYLFRKEGQNVTLSCEQNLNHDAMYWYRQDPGQGLRLIYYSQIVNDFQKGDIAEGYSVSREKKESFPLTVTSAQKNPTAFYLCASTPDREGSPLHFGNGTRLTVT.